This T cell receptor beta chain was identified in a study of blood T cell repertoires in COVID-19. Study background: Material from acute and convalescent COVID-19 was sourced from the United States, Italy and Spain. Sample material is recorded as cDNA or gDNA derived from T cells, B-cell-depleted T cells, or PBMCs.

Assay used: immunoSEQ multiplex PCR; TCRdb lists only in-frame clones, some missing. The table lists some 400,000 clones, 90% of them singletons. This clone was observed a single time. What was sequenced was peripheral blood. This sequence originates from a man aged 18 to 30 with active or convalescent COVID-19.

The CDR3 region has the DNA TGTGCCAGCAGTTACGCCCCACAGGGTGGGGCCCCTGAAGCTTTCTTT. Translation gives CASSYAPQGGAPEAFF. The chain carries TRBV6-6 and TRBJ1-1, with a tentative D call TRBD1 (6 bases). This CDR3 is 16 amino acids long. V lost 2 bases and J 6 bases, leaving 19 bases between the germline ends. Germline CDR1 MNHNY, CDR2 SVGAGI (reference sequence).